This T cell receptor beta chain was identified in a study of identical twins. This clonotype occurred a few times. TCRdb itself ran the 5' RACE reads through MiXCR, one entry per CDR3 protein. The sample records approximately 1.8 million distinct CDR3 sequences, under 35% being singletons. The CDR3 is made up of 14 amino acids. Germline V gene lookup returns CDR1 SNHLY and CDR2 FYNNEI. V was trimmed by 3 bases and J by 7 bases, leaving 15 bases between them. Sequenced sample: cord blood. The rearrangement uses TRBV2 and TRBJ1-2; TRBD1 is a possible D gene (6 bases). The receptor was isolated from a newborn girl in good health. The chain's CDR3 is CASSDGQGTGGYTF. DNA of the CDR3: TGTGCCAGCAGTGACGGTCAGGGGACGGGTGGCTACACCTTC.